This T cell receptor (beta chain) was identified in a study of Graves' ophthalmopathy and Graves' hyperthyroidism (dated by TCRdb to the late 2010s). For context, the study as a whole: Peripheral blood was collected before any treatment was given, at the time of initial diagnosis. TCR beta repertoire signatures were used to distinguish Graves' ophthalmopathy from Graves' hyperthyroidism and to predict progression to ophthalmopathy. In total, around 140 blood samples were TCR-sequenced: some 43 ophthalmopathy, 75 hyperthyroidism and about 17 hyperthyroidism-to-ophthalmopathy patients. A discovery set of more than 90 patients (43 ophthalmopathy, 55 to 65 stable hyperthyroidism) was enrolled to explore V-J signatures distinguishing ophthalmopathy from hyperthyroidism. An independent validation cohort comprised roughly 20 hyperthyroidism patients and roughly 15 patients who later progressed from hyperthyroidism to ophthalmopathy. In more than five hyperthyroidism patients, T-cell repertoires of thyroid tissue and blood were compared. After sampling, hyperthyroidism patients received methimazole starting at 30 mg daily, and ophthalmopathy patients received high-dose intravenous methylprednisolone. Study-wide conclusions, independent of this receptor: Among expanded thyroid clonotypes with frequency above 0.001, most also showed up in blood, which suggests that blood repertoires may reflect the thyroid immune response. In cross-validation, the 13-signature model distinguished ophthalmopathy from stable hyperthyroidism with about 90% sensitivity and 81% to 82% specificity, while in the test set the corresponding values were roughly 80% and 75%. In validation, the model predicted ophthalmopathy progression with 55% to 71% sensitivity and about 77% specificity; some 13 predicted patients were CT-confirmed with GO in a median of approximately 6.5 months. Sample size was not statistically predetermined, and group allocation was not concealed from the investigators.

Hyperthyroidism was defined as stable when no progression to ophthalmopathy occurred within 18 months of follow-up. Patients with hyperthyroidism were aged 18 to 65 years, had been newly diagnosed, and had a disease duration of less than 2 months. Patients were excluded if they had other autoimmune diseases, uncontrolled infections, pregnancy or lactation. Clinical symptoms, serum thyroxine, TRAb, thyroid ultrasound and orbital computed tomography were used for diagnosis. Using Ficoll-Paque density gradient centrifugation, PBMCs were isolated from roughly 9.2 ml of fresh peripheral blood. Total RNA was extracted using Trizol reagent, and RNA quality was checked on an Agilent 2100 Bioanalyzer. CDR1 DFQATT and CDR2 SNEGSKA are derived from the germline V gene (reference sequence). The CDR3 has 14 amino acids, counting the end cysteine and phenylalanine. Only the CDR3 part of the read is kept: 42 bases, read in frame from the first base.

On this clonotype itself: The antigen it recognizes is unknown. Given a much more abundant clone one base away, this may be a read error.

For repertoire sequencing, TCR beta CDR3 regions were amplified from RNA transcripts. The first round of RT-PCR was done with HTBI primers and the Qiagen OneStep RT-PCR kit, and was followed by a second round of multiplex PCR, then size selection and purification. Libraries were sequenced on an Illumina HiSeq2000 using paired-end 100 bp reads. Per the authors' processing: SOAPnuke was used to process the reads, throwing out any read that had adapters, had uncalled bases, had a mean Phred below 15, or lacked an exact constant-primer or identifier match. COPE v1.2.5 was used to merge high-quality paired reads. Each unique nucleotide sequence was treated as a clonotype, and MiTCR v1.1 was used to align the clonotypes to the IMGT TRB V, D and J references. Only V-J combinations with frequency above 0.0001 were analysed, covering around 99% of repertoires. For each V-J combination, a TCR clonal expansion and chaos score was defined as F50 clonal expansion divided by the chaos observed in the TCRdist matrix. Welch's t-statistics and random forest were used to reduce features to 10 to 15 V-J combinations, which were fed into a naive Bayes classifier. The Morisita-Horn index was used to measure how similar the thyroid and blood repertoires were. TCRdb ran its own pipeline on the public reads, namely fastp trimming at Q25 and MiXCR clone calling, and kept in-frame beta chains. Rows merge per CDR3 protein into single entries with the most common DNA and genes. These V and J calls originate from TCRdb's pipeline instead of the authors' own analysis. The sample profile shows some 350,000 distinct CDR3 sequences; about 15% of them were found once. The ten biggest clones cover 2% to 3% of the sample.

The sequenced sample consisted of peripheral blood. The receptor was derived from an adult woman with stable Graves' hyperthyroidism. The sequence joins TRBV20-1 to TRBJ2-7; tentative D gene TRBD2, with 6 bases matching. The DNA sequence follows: TGCAGTGCTCTCGAGGGAGGCAGACCCTACGAGCAGGACTTC. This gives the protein CSALEGGRPYEQDF.